The 30 T cell receptor beta chains reported below all come from one sample, sequenced in a study of graft-versus-host responses after intestinal transplantation. Method: immunoSEQ multiplex PCR; TCRdb's copy keeps in-frame clones and lacks some. The data contain roughly 93,000 clones, 90% to 95% of them singletons. Which antigens these TCRs recognize remains unknown. The starting material was unstimulated CD8+ T cells sorted from spleen or lymph node cells, obtained before intestinal transplant. All receptors come from a human donor who received an intestinal transplant.

The chain has TRBV9 and TRBJ2-3; 10 positions agree with TRBD2. CDR1 SGDLS and CDR2 YYNGEE come from the germline V gene. The CDR3 has 16 amino acids. V lost 1 base and J lost 2; bases outside the gene matches: 4. The CDR3 here is CASSVNLAGATDTQYF. The DNA of the CDR3 is TGTGCCAGCAGCGTAAACCTAGCGGGGGCCACAGATACGCAGTATTTT.

This chain uses TRBV9 with TRBJ2-7; a weak D match, TRBD2 (5 bases). Germline values: CDR1 SGDLS, CDR2 YYNGEE. The ends were cut back, 0 bases at V and 0 bases at J, with 13 bases in the middle. This CDR3 is 16 amino acids long. CDR3 coding DNA: TGTGCCAGCAGCGTAGGTGAGGGCTTAAGCTCCTACGAGCAGTACTTC. It encodes CASSVGEGLSSYEQYF. Supplemented by reference TRBV9 and TRBJ2-7, the full variable domain reads DSGVTQTPKHLITATGQRVTLRCSPRSGDLSVYWYQQSLDQGLQFLIQYYNGEERAKGNILERFSAQQFPDLHSELNLSSLELGDSALYFCASSVGEGLSSYEQYFGPGTRLTVT.

The V gene is TRBV19, the J gene TRBJ1-1; D perhaps matches TRBD1 (5 bases). This CDR3 has 15 residues. Germline CDR1 and CDR2: LNHDA and SQIVND (reference sequence). Trimming stripped 5 bases from V and 1 base from J, with 14 bases between. The CDR3 reads CASSVTQGGNTEAFF. The CDR3 region has the DNA TGTGCCAGTAGTGTGACCCAGGGAGGGAACACTGAAGCTTTCTTT.

V gene TRBV7-9 combines with J gene TRBJ1-3; 7 bases line up with TRBD1. The CDR3 totals 15 residues. The germline gives CDR1 SEHNR, CDR2 FQNEAQ (reference sequence). V gave up 6 bases and J gave up 4 bases; unmatched junction bases: 9. The CDR3 region is CASRPAQGKGNTIYF. The DNA of the CDR3 is TGTGCCAGCAGGCCTGCACAGGGGAAAGGAAACACCATATATTTT.

This chain links TRBV4-1 with TRBJ2-2; 9 bases fit TRBD2. The CDR3 sequence is 16 residues long. In germline, CDR1 is MGHRA, CDR2 YSYEKL. V lost 1 base and J lost 5; bases outside the gene matches: 5. CDR3 amino acids: CASSQVGTSSTGELFF. In DNA, the CDR3 is TGCGCCAGCAGCCAAGTTGGGACTAGCTCAACCGGGGAGCTGTTTTTT.

The genes are TRBV11-2 and TRBJ1-2, with TRBD1 matching over 9 bases. Germline-derived CDR1 and CDR2 are SGHAT and FQNNGV. The CDR3 spans 14 residues. V was pared by 5 bases and J by 5 bases, with 6 bases of the junction left unmatched. The CDR3 is CASSPGQGLYGYTF. Here the CDR3 DNA reads TGTGCCAGCAGCCCTGGACAGGGGCTTTATGGCTACACCTTC.

V and J are TRBV5-1 and TRBJ2-3, with 11 bases lining up with TRBD2. The junction had 6 bases not matched to a gene; V was cut back by 0 bases and J by 3 bases. CDR1 and CDR2 (germline): SGHRS, YFSETQ. There are 17 residues in the CDR3. CDR3 sequence reads: CASSLEGSGGATDTQYF. CDR3 in DNA: TGCGCCAGCAGCTTGGAAGGTAGCGGGGGGGCAACAGATACGCAGTATTTT.

V and J are TRBV2 and TRBJ2-7; D gene unclear. CDR1 is SNHLY, CDR2 FYNNEI, per germline. The ends were cut back, 4 bases at V and 3 bases at J, with 16 bases in the middle. The CDR3 runs to 15 residues. The chain's CDR3 is CASSALLGLVYEQYF. The CDR3 coding sequence is TGTGCCAGCAGTGCTCTACTTGGTTTGGTCTACGAGCAGTACTTC.

The chain recombines TRBV29-1 with TRBJ2-7; D might be TRBD1 (7 bases). This CDR3 is built from 15 residues. V was pared by 1 base and J by 2 bases, with 15 bases between. Germline lookup yields CDR1 SQVTM and CDR2 ANQGSEA. CDR3 nucleotide sequence: TGCAGCGTTGAAGGCGGGACAGTAAAACCCTACGAGCAGTACTTC. Its protein is CSVEGGTVKPYEQYF.

V and J are TRBV7-9 and TRBJ2-5; D may be TRBD2 (6 bases). The length of the CDR3 is 13 residues. Per germline, CDR1 SEHNR and CDR2 FQNEAQ (reference sequence). V lost 5 bases to trimming and J lost 5 bases, with 12 bases between them. CDR3 sequence (DNA): TGTGCCAGCAGCCCTCCCGCGGGGGAGACCCAGTACTTC. Translated: CASSPPAGETQYF.

The J gene is TRBJ2-7, the V gene TRBV7-8, with 10 bases aligning to TRBD2. The CDR3 runs 18 residues. Unmatched junction bases numbered 15, after V lost 4 bases and J lost 3 bases. The germline gives CDR1 SGHVS, CDR2 FQNEAQ. The chain's CDR3 is CASSSGTSDPLGGYEQYF. In nucleotides, the CDR3 is TGTGCCAGCAGCTCCGGGACTAGCGACCCCCTGGGGGGCTACGAGCAGTACTTC.

The genes are TRBV23-1 and TRBJ2-1; maybe TRBD1 (6 bases). TRBV23-1 is noted as an ORF with a role that remains uncertain. V lost 0 bases and J 0 bases, leaving 21 bases between the germline ends. The CDR3 spans 20 residues. CDR3 loop: CASSQSFTETGRSSYNEQFF. The CDR3 nucleotides are TGCGCCAGCAGTCAATCATTCACAGAGACAGGCCGAAGCTCCTACAATGAGCAGTTCTTC.

In the case of this clone: Other DNA sequences within the sample encode an identical CDR3. In nucleotides, the CDR3 is TGCGCCAGCAGCTTGGGCCTAGCGCCCTCCTACAATGAGCAGTTCTTC. It is translated as CASSLGLAPSYNEQFF. The rearrangement links TRBV5-1 to TRBJ2-1; tentatively, D is TRBD2 (6 bases). Germline CDR1 is SGHRS and CDR2 is YFSETQ. Trimming took off 0 bases at V and 0 bases at J, with 10 bases between the two ends. The CDR3 spans 16 residues.

The chain combines TRBV7-9 with TRBJ2-7, with 11 bases fitting TRBD2. CDR1 and CDR2 (germline): SEHNR, FQNEAQ (reference sequence). This CDR3 is 16 amino acids long. V lost 7 bases to trimming and J lost 5 bases; unmatched junction nucleotides: 13. The CDR3 protein is CASIGRLAGGFHEQYF. The CDR3 region has the DNA TGTGCCAGCATAGGACGCCTAGCGGGAGGTTTCCACGAGCAGTACTTC.

The V call is TRBV30, the J call TRBJ2-5; TRBD2 matches at 15 bases. Germline-derived CDR1 and CDR2 are GTSNPN and SVGIG (reference sequence). The CDR3 covers 15 residues. Trimming cost V 5 bases and J 2 bases; bases outside gene matches: 3. The CDR3 coding sequence is TGTGCCTGGGGACTAGCGGGGGGGAATCAAGAGACCCAGTACTTC. This translates into CAWGLAGGNQETQYF.

V usage is TRBV5-1 and J usage is TRBJ2-2, with a weak D call TRBD1 (6 bases). Trimming stripped 1 base from V and 0 bases from J, with 16 bases between. Germline V gene lookup returns CDR1 SGHRS and CDR2 YFSETQ. The CDR3 spans 18 residues. The CDR3 loop reads CASSLWGSGTTNTGELFF. Written as DNA, the CDR3 is TGCGCCAGCAGCTTGTGGGGATCCGGGACAACGAACACCGGGGAGCTGTTTTTT.

The chain links TRBV27 to TRBJ2-7, with TRBD2 matching over 7 bases. The trim removed 4 bases at V and 2 bases at J, leaving 8 bases unmatched. Germline values: CDR1 MNHEY, CDR2 SMNVEV (reference sequence). This CDR3 contains 15 residues. CDR3 bases: TGTGCCAGCAGTTCCCCCCTCGGGGGGACCTACGAGCAGTACTTC. Protein: CASSSPLGGTYEQYF.

This clone was picked up one time. The chain links TRBV30 to TRBJ1-3, with a possible D match to TRBD1 (5 bases). The germline V gene has CDR1 GTSNPN and CDR2 SVGIG (reference sequence). Trimming left V 3 bases short and J 4 bases short, with 13 bases between. There are 14 residues in the CDR3. The CDR3 spells CAWSGGVSGNTIYF. In nucleotides, the CDR3 is TGTGCCTGGAGCGGGGGGGTGAGCGGAAACACCATATATTTT.

This chain connects TRBV6-6 to TRBJ2-1; D uncertain. The germline gives CDR1 MNHNY, CDR2 SVGAGI (reference sequence). The CDR3 totals 12 residues. V was shortened by 2 bases and J by 7 bases, with 6 bases between the two germline ends. Here the CDR3 reads CASSYAQNEQFF. CDR3 in DNA: TGTGCCAGCAGTTACGCACAGAATGAGCAGTTCTTC.

This sequence joins TRBV19 and TRBJ2-4; 11 bases match TRBD2. Trimming removed 6 bases from V and 0 bases from J; junction bases left unmatched: 10. Per the germline V gene, CDR1 is LNHDA and CDR2 is SQIVND (reference sequence). The CDR3 extends over 18 amino acids. CDR3 amino acids: CASRKGLAGGLAKNIQYF. The CDR3 coding sequence is TGTGCCAGTAGGAAGGGGCTAGCGGGAGGTCTAGCCAAAAACATTCAGTACTTC.

This chain connects TRBV10-3 to TRBJ2-2, with unresolved D. Germline CDR1 is ENHRY and CDR2 is SYGVKD. V was shortened by 5 bases and J by 3 bases, with 10 bases between the two germline ends. CDR3 length equals 14 residues. CDR3 sequence reads: CAISTYAYTGELFF. DNA for the CDR3: TGTGCCATCAGTACCTACGCATACACCGGGGAGCTGTTTTTT.

V is TRBV4-2 and J is TRBJ2-1; 13 nucleotides line up with TRBD2. V gave up 4 bases and J gave up 0 bases; unmatched junction bases: 12. This CDR3 is built from 20 residues. CDR1 LGHNA and CDR2 YNFKEQ come from the germline V gene. The CDR3 region is CASSRLGLAGSRSSYNEQFF. The CDR3 DNA reads TGTGCCAGCAGCCGGTTGGGACTAGCGGGATCGAGGAGCTCCTACAATGAGCAGTTCTTC.

The rearrangement uses TRBV19 and TRBJ2-7, with TRBD1 identical over 8 bases. CDR3 length: 15 amino acids. The germline CDR1 and CDR2 sequences are LNHDA and SQIVND (reference sequence). J lost 2 bases, V lost 3 bases, and 6 bases had no gene match. For the CDR3, the DNA is TGTGCCAGTAGTATCGGGACAGGTTACCCCTACGAGCAGTACTTC. Encoded protein: CASSIGTGYPYEQYF.

This chain joins TRBV13 and TRBJ2-3; 8 nucleotides agree with TRBD2. This CDR3 has 15 residues. V lost 3 bases and J lost 5; bases outside the gene matches: 7. The germline gives CDR1 PRHDT, CDR2 FYEKMQ (reference sequence). In DNA form, the CDR3 reads TGTGCCAGCAGCTTCCGCCCGGGAGGGGAAGATACGCAGTATTTT. This codes for CASSFRPGGEDTQYF.

This chain links TRBV9 with TRBJ2-1, with D perhaps matching TRBD2 (5 bases). Germline loops: CDR1 SGDLS, CDR2 YYNGEE. The CDR3 consists of 17 residues. V was cut by 2 bases and J by 5 bases, with 20 bases left in between. The CDR3 loop is CASSVGSLAAANNEQFF. The CDR3 DNA is TGTGCCAGCAGCGTTGGGAGCTTGGCCGCCGCTAACAATGAGCAGTTCTTC.

V gene TRBV30 combines with J gene TRBJ2-5; TRBD2 matches 12 bases. Trimming cost V 3 bases and J 2 bases; bases outside gene matches: 4. The germline gives CDR1 GTSNPN, CDR2 SVGIG (reference sequence). CDR3 length equals 15 residues. CDR3 coding DNA: TGTGCCTGGAGCTGGACTAGCGGGGTACAAGAGACCCAGTACTTC. This codes for CAWSWTSGVQETQYF.

This rearrangement joins TRBV4-1 to TRBJ2-1; 10 bases match TRBD2. Trimming at V came to 0 bases and at J to 3 bases, leaving 8 bases not matched to a gene. The germline CDR1 and CDR2 sequences are MGHRA and YSYEKL. CDR3 length: 18 residues. This chain's CDR3 is CASSQEGAGGSYYNEQFF. CDR3 sequence (DNA): TGCGCCAGCAGCCAAGAGGGAGCGGGAGGGTCATACTACAATGAGCAGTTCTTC.

The genes are TRBV7-9 and TRBJ2-2, with D possibly being TRBD1 (5 bases). Germline V gives CDR1 SEHNR, CDR2 FQNEAQ (reference sequence). Trimming took 5 bases from V and 4 from J, leaving 17 bases between them. This CDR3 contains 16 residues. The CDR3 protein is CASSPTTPGITGELFF. In DNA form, the CDR3 reads TGTGCCAGCAGCCCGACCACCCCAGGGATCACCGGGGAGCTGTTTTTT. The full variable domain, its missing parts supplied by reference TRBV7-9 and TRBJ2-2, is DTGVSQNPRHKITKRGQNVTFRCDPISEHNRLYWYRQTLGQGPEFLTYFQNEAQLEKSRLLSDRFSAERPKGSFSTLEIQRTEQGDSAMYLCASSPTTPGITGELFFGEGSRLTVL.

This sequence joins TRBV20-1 and TRBJ2-5; unclear D gene. The DNA matches TRBJ2-7 better at its end, which makes the J call doubtful. The germline gives CDR1 DFQATT, CDR2 SNEGSKA (reference sequence). The CDR3 totals 11 residues. This CDR3 is CSANLGYEQYF. DNA of the CDR3: TGCAGTGCAAACCTAGGCTACGAGCAGTACTTC.

The rearrangement links TRBV27 to TRBJ2-7; TRBD2 matches 10 bases. Unmatched junction bases numbered 2, after V lost 2 bases and J lost 1 base. This CDR3 comprises 15 residues. Germline values: CDR1 MNHEY, CDR2 SMNVEV (reference sequence). The CDR3 DNA sequence: TGTGCCAGCAGTTTAAAAGCGGGAGGGTCCTACGAGCAGTACTTC. This encodes CASSLKAGGSYEQYF.